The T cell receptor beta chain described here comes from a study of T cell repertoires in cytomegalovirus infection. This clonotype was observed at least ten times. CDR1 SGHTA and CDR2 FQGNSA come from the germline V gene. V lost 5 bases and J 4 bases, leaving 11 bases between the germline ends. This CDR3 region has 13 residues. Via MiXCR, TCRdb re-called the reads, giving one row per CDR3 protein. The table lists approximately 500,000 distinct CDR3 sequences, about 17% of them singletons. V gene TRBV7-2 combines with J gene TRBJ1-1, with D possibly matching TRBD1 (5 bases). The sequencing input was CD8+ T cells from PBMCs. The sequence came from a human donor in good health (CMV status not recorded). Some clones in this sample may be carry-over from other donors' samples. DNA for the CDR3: TGTGCCAGCAGCCTCGCGGGGCCCACTGAAGCTTTCTTT. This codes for CASSLAGPTEAFF.